This TCR beta chain appears in the sequencing data of a study of patients and donors after allogeneic stem cell transplantation. MiXCR, applied by TCRdb to the RT-PCR reads, yields one record per CDR3 protein. Among hundreds of thousands of distinct CDR3 sequences listed, 15% to 20% were seen once. The CDR3 totals 12 residues. The germline V gene encodes CDR1 LGHDT and CDR2 YNNKEL (reference sequence). The V and J ends lost 4 bases and 6 bases respectively, with 10 bases between them. The TCR sequence derives from a human donor who was either an allogeneic HSCT recipient or a stem cell or donor lymphocyte infusion donor (not recorded which). It is not recorded whose cells these are; they may come from a transplant donor. The rearrangement joins TRBV3-1 to TRBJ2-7; no firm D call. The source material was blood, either unsorted or a sorted T cell fraction (not recorded which). The CDR3 spells CASSPKTFEQYF. For the CDR3, the DNA is TGTGCCAGCAGCCCAAAAACGTTCGAGCAGTACTTC.